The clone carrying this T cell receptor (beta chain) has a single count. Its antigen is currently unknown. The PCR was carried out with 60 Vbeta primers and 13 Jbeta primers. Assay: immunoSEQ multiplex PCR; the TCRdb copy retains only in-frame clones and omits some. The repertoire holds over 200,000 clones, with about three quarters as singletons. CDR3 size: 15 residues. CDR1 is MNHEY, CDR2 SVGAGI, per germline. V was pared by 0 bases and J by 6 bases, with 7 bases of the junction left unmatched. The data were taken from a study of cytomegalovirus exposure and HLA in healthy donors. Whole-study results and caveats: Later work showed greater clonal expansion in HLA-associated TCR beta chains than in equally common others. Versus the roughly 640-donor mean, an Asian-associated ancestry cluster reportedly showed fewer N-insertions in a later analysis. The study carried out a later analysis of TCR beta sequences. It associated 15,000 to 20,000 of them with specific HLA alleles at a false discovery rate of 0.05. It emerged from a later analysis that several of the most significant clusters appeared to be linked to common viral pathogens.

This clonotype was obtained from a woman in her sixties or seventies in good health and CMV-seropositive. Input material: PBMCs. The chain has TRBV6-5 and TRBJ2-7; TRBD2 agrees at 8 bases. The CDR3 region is CASSYSTSAGGEQYF. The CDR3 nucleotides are TGTGCCAGCAGTTACTCTACGTCCGCGGGAGGCGAGCAGTACTTC.